Each of the 26 T cell receptor beta chains below was sequenced from the same sample in a study of shared clonotypes between healthy human individuals. Using immunoSEQ multiplex PCR, the repertoire was profiled, and TCRdb retains in-frame clones only, with some absent. The data contain about 1.5 million clones, 95% to 99% of them singletons. The sequenced sample was naive CD4+ T cells sorted from blood. Noted subset: CD45RA+ positively selected. These receptors came from a man aged 25 to 40 in good health.

The rearrangement links TRBV6-5 to TRBJ2-5; D possibly matches TRBD1 or TRBD2 (5 bases each). CDR1 is MNHEY and CDR2 is SVGAGI in the germline V gene. This CDR3 spans 15 amino acids. V dropped 1 base and J dropped 5 bases, with 14 bases sitting between them. Here the CDR3 DNA reads TGTGCCAGCAGTTACTTGGGGGACGGCTCGGAGACCCAGTACTTC. Encoded protein: CASSYLGDGSETQYF.

The chain is built from TRBV11-1 and TRBJ1-1, with D perhaps TRBD1 (6 bases). Germline values: CDR1 SGHAT, CDR2 FQDESV (reference sequence). This CDR3 region has 13 residues. V lost 4 bases and J 1 base, leaving 7 bases between the germline ends. CDR3 sequence (DNA): TGTGCCAGCAGCTCGACAGGGAACACTGAAGCTTTCTTT. This translates into CASSSTGNTEAFF.

The chain has TRBV19 and TRBJ2-3, with D tentatively TRBD1 (6 bases). V shed 5 bases and J shed 0 bases, with 21 bases lying between them. CDR1 and CDR2 from the germline V gene are LNHDA and SQIVND (reference sequence). The CDR3 consists of 18 residues. The CDR3, as DNA: TGTGCCAGTAGTGATGACGGACAGTGGAAACTTAGCACAGATACGCAGTATTTT. It codes for CASSDDGQWKLSTDTQYF.

Comments on this clone: Other DNA variants within this sample encode the same CDR3. V gene TRBV29-1 combines with J gene TRBJ1-2, with a weak D call TRBD1 (5 bases). V was cut by 7 bases and J by 2 bases, with 8 bases left in between. CDR1 is SQVTM and CDR2 is ANQGSEA in the germline V gene. The CDR3 contains 11 residues. CDR3 DNA sequence: TGCAGCGCAGGGTCCAACTATGGCTACACCTTC. Translated, it gives CSAGSNYGYTF.

V and J are TRBV27 and TRBJ2-7; a possible D gene is TRBD1 (6 bases). V was pared by 5 bases and J by 3 bases, with 14 bases between. Germline assignment: CDR1 MNHEY and CDR2 SMNVEV (reference sequence). The CDR3 runs to 14 residues. The CDR3 sequence is CASSLTGTNYEQYF. The CDR3, as DNA: TGTGCCAGCAGTCTGACAGGTACCAACTACGAGCAGTACTTC.

The chain couples TRBV30 to TRBJ2-2; D is tentatively TRBD1 or TRBD2 (5 bases each). Trimming removed 5 bases from V and 1 base from J, with 17 bases in between. The CDR3 spans 16 residues. The germline V gene has CDR1 GTSNPN and CDR2 SVGIG (reference sequence). CDR3 sequence (DNA): TGTGCCTGGGGGGGACGAGAGGGCCGGAACACCGGGGAGCTGTTTTTT. This codes for CAWGGREGRNTGELFF. Complete variable domain (other parts from reference TRBV30 and TRBJ2-2): SQTIHQWPATLVQPVGSPLSLECTVEGTSNPNLYWYRQAAGRGLQLLFYSVGIGQISSEVPQNLSASRPQDRQFILSSKKLLLSDSGFYLCAWGGREGRNTGELFFGEGSRLTVL.

The chain has TRBV6-6 and TRBJ2-5; D is unclear. The V end was cut by 2 bases, the J end by 5 bases, with 3 bases between. CDR3 length equals 11 residues. CDR1 and CDR2 from the germline V gene are MNHNY and SVGAGI (reference sequence). The CDR3 sequence: CASSYAETQYF. DNA of the CDR3: TGTGCCAGCAGTTACGCCGAGACCCAGTACTTC.

The chain employs TRBV7-8 and TRBJ2-3, with 8 nucleotides matching TRBD1. CDR3 length: 14 residues. Germline V gene sequence: CDR1 SGHVS, CDR2 FQNEAQ. V lost 3 bases and J lost 3; bases outside the gene matches: 2. The DNA of the CDR3 is TGTGCCAGCAGCTTTAGACAGGGGACAGATACGCAGTATTTT. Translated: CASSFRQGTDTQYF.

The rearrangement links TRBV7-9 to TRBJ1-5; D not resolved. V lost 5 bases to trimming and J lost 9 bases, with 11 bases between them. CDR1 is SEHNR and CDR2 is FQNEAQ in the germline V gene (reference sequence). CDR3 size: 12 residues. CDR3: CASSIPTGPQHF. The CDR3 nucleotides are TGTGCCAGCAGCATTCCAACCGGGCCCCAGCATTTT.

This clone was detected only once. V gene TRBV11-3 combines with J gene TRBJ2-1; 8 nucleotides agree with TRBD2. Trimming cost V 1 base and J 6 bases; bases outside gene matches: 8. The CDR3 is made up of 16 amino acids. CDR1 SGHNT and CDR2 YENEEA come from the germline V gene. CDR3 residues: CASSLGGLSGINEQFF. In DNA, the CDR3 is TGTGCCAGCAGCTTAGGTGGGCTTAGCGGGATCAATGAGCAGTTCTTC.

The chain couples TRBV18 to TRBJ2-2; D remains unclear. Germline V gives CDR1 KGHSH, CDR2 LQKENI. This CDR3 is 15 amino acids long. V lost 3 bases, J lost 8 bases, and 16 bases lay in between. The CDR3 DNA sequence: TGTGCCAGCTCACCGAGAGGCCCGACCACGGGGGAGCTGTTTTTT. Amino acids: CASSPRGPTTGELFF. Full variable domain (outside the CDR3, taken from reference TRBV18 and TRBJ2-2): NAGVMQNPRHLVRRRGQEARLRCSPMKGHSHVYWYRQLPEEGLKFMVYLQKENIIDESGMPKERFSAEFPKEGPSILRIQQVVRGDSAAYFCASSPRGPTTGELFFGEGSRLTVL.

The chain employs TRBV18 and TRBJ2-7; TRBD1 might be the D (5 bases). Germline CDR1 reads KGHSH; CDR2 reads LQKENI. V was shortened by 0 bases and J by 2 bases, with 11 bases between the two germline ends. The CDR3 has 15 amino acids. The DNA of the CDR3 is TGTGCCAGCTCACCACCGGACGGACAAACCTACGAGCAGTACTTC. Protein sequence: CASSPPDGQTYEQYF.

Comment on this clone: Other DNA sequences from this sample encode an identical CDR3 as well. This chain joins TRBV5-4 and TRBJ2-1, with TRBD2 matching over 8 bases. The V and J ends lost 4 bases and 0 bases, in that order; junction bases with no gene match: 3. Germline CDR1 and CDR2: SGHNT and YYREEE (reference sequence). This CDR3 contains 15 residues. CDR3 in DNA: TGTGCCAGCAGCCTCAGCGGGAGCTCCTACAATGAGCAGTTCTTC. It specifies CASSLSGSSYNEQFF. Full variable domain (missing parts from reference TRBV5-4 and TRBJ2-1): ETGVTQSPTHLIKTRGQQVTLRCSSQSGHNTVSWYQQALGQGPQFIFQYYREEENGRGNFPPRFSGLQFPNYSSELNVNALELDDSALYLCASSLSGSSYNEQFFGPGTRLTVL.

This chain links TRBV4-3 with TRBJ2-5, with 8 nucleotides matching TRBD1. The end of the DNA is better explained by TRBJ2-7, so the J call may be wrong. The CDR3 totals 15 residues. The germline V gene encodes CDR1 LGHNA and CDR2 YSLEER. CDR3 sequence reads: CASSQEKDRDYEQYF. CDR3 DNA: TGCGCCAGCAGCCAAGAGAAGGACAGGGACTACGAGCAGTACTTC.

In nucleotides, the CDR3 is TGCGCCAGCAGCCAAGATCATAGGTTTCAAGAGACCCAGTACTTC. It codes for CASSQDHRFQETQYF. J is TRBJ2-5 and V is TRBV4-3, with unresolved D. With 0 bases removed from V and 2 bases from J, the gap between germline ends came to 10 bases. CDR1 is LGHNA, CDR2 YSLEER, per germline. The CDR3 sequence is 15 residues long.

V is TRBV18 and J is TRBJ1-1; 8 bases are a match to TRBD1. With V trimmed by 3 bases and J by 6 bases, 6 bases remained unmatched. Germline assignment: CDR1 KGHSH and CDR2 LQKENI. The CDR3 has 14 residues. Here the CDR3 reads CASSPDRDRAEAFF. The CDR3 region has the DNA TGTGCCAGCTCACCGGACAGGGATAGGGCTGAAGCTTTCTTT.

The V and J genes are TRBV18 and TRBJ1-2, with D hard to call. V was pared by 4 bases and J by 6 bases, with 18 bases between. This CDR3 region has 15 residues. Germline-derived CDR1 and CDR2 are KGHSH and LQKENI. The CDR3 DNA follows: TGTGCCAGCTCACGGCTTGAGCCCAGCTCTGATGGCTACACCTTC. It encodes CASSRLEPSSDGYTF.

This chain uses TRBV28 with TRBJ1-4; 9 bases are a match to TRBD1. Germline CDR1 is MDHEN and CDR2 is SYDVKM. The CDR3 runs 13 residues. V gave up 5 bases and J gave up 7 bases; unmatched junction bases: 2. The CDR3 DNA follows: TGTGCCAGCAGTGGGACAGGGATTGAAAAACTGTTTTTT. Translating gives CASSGTGIEKLFF.

The chain is built from TRBV11-2 and TRBJ1-1; D is perhaps TRBD1 (5 bases). From germline, CDR1 is SGHAT and CDR2 FQNNGV. Trimming cost V 5 bases and J 3 bases, with 25 bases left between them. The CDR3 length is 18 residues. The CDR3: CASSPRKRGLDDDTEAFF. The CDR3 coding sequence is TGTGCCAGCAGCCCCCGTAAACGGGGACTAGATGATGACACTGAAGCTTTCTTT.

V is TRBV15 and J is TRBJ2-7; the match to TRBD1 covers 8 bases. Germline assignment: CDR1 LNHNV and CDR2 YYDKDF (reference sequence). Trimming at V came to 9 bases and at J to 0 bases, leaving 10 bases not matched to a gene. This CDR3 contains 15 residues. The CDR3: CATGRTGRSSYEQYF. DNA for the CDR3: TGTGCCACTGGAAGGACAGGGAGGAGCTCCTACGAGCAGTACTTC.

The chain links TRBV7-2 to TRBJ1-5, with TRBD1 identical over 8 bases. The length of the CDR3 is 18 residues. Germline V gene lookup returns CDR1 SGHTA and CDR2 FQGNSA. The V gene end was trimmed by 0 bases and the J gene end by 0 bases; junction bases not matched to a gene: 7. The CDR3 is CASSLAGTGEYSNQPQHF. CDR3 in DNA: TGTGCCAGCAGCTTAGCCGGGACAGGTGAATATAGCAATCAGCCCCAGCATTTT.

In regard to this clone: Other nucleotide sequences in the sample specify the same CDR3. The chain links TRBV2 to TRBJ2-5; D is perhaps TRBD2 (6 bases). The CDR3 runs 13 residues. CDR1 and CDR2 from the germline V gene are SNHLY and FYNNEI. Trimming shortened V by 4 bases and J by 2 bases, and 8 bases separated the two germline ends. In nucleotides, the CDR3 is TGTGCCAGCAGTGGGCGGGATCAAGAGACCCAGTACTTC. This gives the protein CASSGRDQETQYF.

This clone was detected only once. This chain connects TRBV4-2 to TRBJ2-2; D gene unclear. Looked up from germline, CDR1 is LGHNA and CDR2 is YNFKEQ. V was trimmed by 3 bases and J by 1 base, leaving 6 bases between them. The CDR3 consists of 14 residues. Here the CDR3 DNA reads TGTGCCAGCAGCCAGGGGATGAACACCGGGGAGCTGTTTTTT. Amino acids: CASSQGMNTGELFF.

The chain is built from TRBV27 and TRBJ2-7; unclear D gene. Trimming stripped 1 base from V and 5 bases from J, with 18 bases between. CDR1 MNHEY and CDR2 SMNVEV come from the germline V gene (reference sequence). The CDR3 is made up of 16 amino acids. CDR3 sequence: CASSLWGSPGTHEQYF. The CDR3 DNA follows: TGTGCCAGCAGTTTATGGGGATCGCCCGGTACCCACGAGCAGTACTTC.

The V and J genes are TRBV5-1 and TRBJ2-1, with a tentative D call TRBD2 (6 bases). Deletions cut 5 bases from V and 0 bases from J, with 12 bases between. This CDR3 is 15 amino acids long. Germline V gene sequence: CDR1 SGHRS, CDR2 YFSETQ. The CDR3 nucleotides read TGCGCCAGCAGAGAGGCTAGCGTCTCCTACAATGAGCAGTTCTTC. It translates to CASREASVSYNEQFF.

The J gene is TRBJ1-5, the V gene TRBV2; D is unclear. The CDR3 is 14 residues long. Germline assignment: CDR1 SNHLY and CDR2 FYNNEI. Trimming took 6 bases from V and 1 from J, leaving 10 bases between them. In DNA form, the CDR3 reads TGTGCCAGCAGCCGCTCCTTCAGCAATCAGCCCCAGCATTTT. Translation: CASSRSFSNQPQHF.